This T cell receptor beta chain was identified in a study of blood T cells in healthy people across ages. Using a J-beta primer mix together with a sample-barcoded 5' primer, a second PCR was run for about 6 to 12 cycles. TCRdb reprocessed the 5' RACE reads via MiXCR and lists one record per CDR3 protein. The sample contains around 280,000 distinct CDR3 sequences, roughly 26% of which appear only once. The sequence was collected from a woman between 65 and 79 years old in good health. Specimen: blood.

The CDR3 is CAISEPSRQGGTEAFF. CDR3 bases: TGTGCCATCAGTGAGCCAAGCCGACAGGGCGGCACTGAAGCTTTCTTT. V is TRBV10-3 and J is TRBJ1-1; 7 bases line up with TRBD1. Germline CDR1 ENHRY, CDR2 SYGVKD. The ends lost 2 bases at V and 4 bases at J; junction bases unmatched: 10. This CDR3 has 16 residues.